This TCR beta chain was sequenced during a study of blood T cell repertoires in COVID-19. Authors' analysis steps: Estimated nucleated cell counts came from reference gene primer amplification. Clones were sequenced by immunoSEQ multiplex PCR, and TCRdb holds only the in-frame ones, with some missing. D and trimming come from the DNA, and the V and J calls and clone size come from that table. The data hold 35,000 to 45,000 clones, with around 80% observed a single time. The sequence derives from a man between 65 and 85 years old with acute or convalescent COVID-19. Material for sequencing was peripheral blood.

For the CDR3, the DNA is TGCGCCAGCAGCTTGGGGGACAGGGCCTACCCCTACGAGCAGTACTTC. Amino acids: CASSLGDRAYPYEQYF. The chain employs TRBV5-1 and TRBJ2-7; 9 bases are shared with TRBD1. Losses at the gene ends were 0 bases for V and 2 bases for J; bases not matched to a gene: 6. The CDR3 length is 16 residues. Germline CDR1 SGHRS, CDR2 YFSETQ.